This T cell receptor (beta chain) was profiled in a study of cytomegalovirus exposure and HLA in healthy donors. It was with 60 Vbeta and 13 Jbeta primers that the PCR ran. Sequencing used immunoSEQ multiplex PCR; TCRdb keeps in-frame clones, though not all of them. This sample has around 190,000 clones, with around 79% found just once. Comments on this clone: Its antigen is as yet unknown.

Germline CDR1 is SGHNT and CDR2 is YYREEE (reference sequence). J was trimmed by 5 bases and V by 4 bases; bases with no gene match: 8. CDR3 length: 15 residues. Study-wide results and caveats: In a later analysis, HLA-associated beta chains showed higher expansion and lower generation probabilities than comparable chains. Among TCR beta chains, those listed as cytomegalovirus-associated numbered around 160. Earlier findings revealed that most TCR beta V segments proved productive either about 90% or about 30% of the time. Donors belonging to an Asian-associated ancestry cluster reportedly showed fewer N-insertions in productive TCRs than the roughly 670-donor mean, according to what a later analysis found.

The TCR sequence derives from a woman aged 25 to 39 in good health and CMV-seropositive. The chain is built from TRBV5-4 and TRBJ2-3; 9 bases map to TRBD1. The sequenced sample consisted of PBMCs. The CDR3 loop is CASSNGQGIGDTQYF. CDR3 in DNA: TGTGCCAGCAGCAACGGACAGGGGATAGGAGATACGCAGTATTTT.